A selection of T cell receptor beta chains follows, all from one sample in a study of read filtering for tumor transcriptome and immune sequencing. TCRdb re-called the reads with MiXCR, one entry per CDR3 protein. The sample has 25,000 to 35,000 distinct CDR3 sequences, approximately 14% seen once. Specimen: a population of CD138-negative cells sorted from bone marrow. The receptors were sampled from a donor aged 40 or over with multiple myeloma. Each CDR3 is given with its conserved first and last residue. The D gene is left open where the match is weak. Only some rows state a clone size, as once, few, many or a class for expanded clones.

v_call	d_call	clone_size	j_call	cdr3_nt	cdr3_aa
TRBV20-1	.	many	TRBJ2-5	TGCAGTGCTCCGGGTGGGGTTGGAGAGACCCAGTACTTC	CSAPGGVGETQYF
TRBV28	TRBD1	many	TRBJ1-5	TGTGCCAGCATCCGACAGGGAGATCAGCCCCAGCATTTT	CASIRQGDQPQHF
TRBV28	TRBD1	many	TRBJ1-2	TGTGCCAGCAGTGCCGGGACAGGGGGACGTAACTATGGCTACACCTTC	CASSAGTGGRNYGYTF
TRBV3-1	TRBD2	many	TRBJ2-1	TGTGCCAGCAGCCAAGTAAGACTAGCGGGAGGGTACTCCCACAATGAGCAGTTCTTC	CASSQVRLAGGYSHNEQFF
TRBV6-5	.	.	TRBJ2-1	TGTGCCGGCAGTTTTGACGGGGGTGAGCAGTTCTTC	CAGSFDGGEQFF
TRBV7-9	TRBD2	many	TRBJ2-3	TGTGCCAGCAGCCCACTAGCGGGCACAGATACGCAGTATTTT	CASSPLAGTDTQYF
TRBV28	.	many	TRBJ1-1	TGTGCCAGCAGTTTATTGGCAGGGAGAAACACTGAAGCTTTCTTT	CASSLLAGRNTEAFF
TRBV20-1	.	many	TRBJ2-1	TGCAGTGCGTCGAGGCCGGAGGAGCAGTTCTTC	CSASRPEEQFF
TRBV19	.	many	TRBJ2-7	TGTGCCAGTAGTCGAACAGAGACCTACGAGCAGTACTTC	CASSRTETYEQYF
TRBV7-9	TRBD1	many	TRBJ1-1	TGTGCCAGCAGCTTAGTGGTTGGCAGGGGGAGGAACACTGAAGCTTTCTTT	CASSLVVGRGRNTEAFF
TRBV7-3	.	.	TRBJ2-1	TGTGCTAGCAGCCCTCCAAGCGGCCCTAGGAATGAGCAGTTCTTC	CASSPPSGPRNEQFF
TRBV12-3/TRBV12-4	.	.	TRBJ2-2	TGTGCCAGCCAAATCCAACAGGGAGGTACCGGGGAGCTGTTTTTT	CASQIQQGGTGELFF
TRBV20-1	TRBD2	many	TRBJ2-3	TGCAGTGCTAGAAAACCCGGGACTAGCGGGACCACAGATACGCAGTATTTT	CSARKPGTSGTTDTQYF
TRBV25-1	.	many	TRBJ2-1	TGTGCCAGCAGTGATTCCGGGATTAGGGGCTCCTACAATGAGCAGTTCTTC	CASSDSGIRGSYNEQFF